The 32 T cell receptor beta chains presented below share a single source sample, sequenced in a study of blood T cell repertoires in COVID-19. TCRdb's copy holds only in-frame clones and misses some; the assay was immunoSEQ multiplex PCR. The sample records around 240,000 clones, about 80% being singletons. Source material: peripheral blood. Receptors were obtained from a woman of 80 years or more with acute or convalescent COVID-19.

The chain carries TRBV11-3 and TRBJ2-5, with D unresolved. The germline V gene encodes CDR1 SGHNT and CDR2 YENEEA. The germline V and J ends were trimmed by 2 bases and 5 bases, with 6 bases remaining between them. This CDR3 is 12 amino acids long. The CDR3, as DNA: TGTGCCAGCAGCTTAAACCGGGAGACCCAGTACTTC. Translated: CASSLNRETQYF.

This chain uses TRBV2 with TRBJ2-7; possibly TRBD1 for D (6 bases). Germline lookup yields CDR1 SNHLY and CDR2 FYNNEI. The CDR3 is 11 amino acids. The V end lost 6 bases, the J end lost 4 bases, and 7 bases lay between the germline ends. CDR3 DNA sequence: TGTGCCAGCAGGGACAGATACGAGCAGTACTTC. Protein sequence: CASRDRYEQYF. Supplemented by reference TRBV2 and TRBJ2-7, the full variable domain reads EPEVTQTPSHQVTQMGQEVILRCVPISNHLYFYWYRQILGQKVEFLVSFYNNEISEKSEIFDDQFSVERPDGSNFTLKIRSTKLEDSAMYFCASRDRYEQYFGPGTRLTVT.

This clone was counted once. The chain recombines TRBV2 with TRBJ2-1; unclear D gene. Deletions cut 7 bases from V and 4 bases from J, with 11 bases between. Germline values: CDR1 SNHLY, CDR2 FYNNEI. The CDR3 covers 13 residues. The CDR3 sequence is CASNPRTYNEQFF. The CDR3 bases are TGTGCCAGCAACCCGCGCACTTACAATGAGCAGTTCTTC.

This clone has a single count. The chain's CDR3 is CASNGGRFPYEQYF. The CDR3, as DNA: TGTGCCAGTAACGGGGGGCGGTTCCCCTACGAGCAGTACTTC. This rearrangement joins TRBV28 to TRBJ2-7, with a weak D call TRBD2 (7 bases). The V and J ends lost 9 bases and 2 bases respectively, with 17 bases between them. The V gene's germline CDR1 is MDHEN and CDR2 SYDVKM. The CDR3 has 14 residues.

The genes are TRBV2 and TRBJ1-5, with 11 bases aligning to TRBD1. Trimming cost V 8 bases and J 6 bases; bases outside gene matches: 9. The CDR3 totals 15 residues. CDR1 and CDR2 from the germline V gene are SNHLY and FYNNEI. CDR3: CASHGTGGGGQPQHF. The CDR3 bases are TGTGCCAGCCACGGGACAGGGGGTGGAGGTCAGCCCCAGCATTTT.

This chain joins TRBV11-2 and TRBJ2-2, with D possibly being TRBD2 (7 bases). This CDR3 has 19 residues. V was shortened by 4 bases and J by 0 bases, with 21 bases between the two germline ends. CDR1 and CDR2 (germline): SGHAT, FQNNGV. For the CDR3, the DNA is TGTGCCAGCAGCTGGGGGGGCGGGGCTAGCGCGACGAACACCGGGGAGCTGTTTTTT. Its translation is CASSWGGGASATNTGELFF. Full variable domain (missing parts from reference TRBV11-2 and TRBJ2-2): EAGVAQSPRYKIIEKRQSVAFWCNPISGHATLYWYQQILGQGPKLLIQFQNNGVVDDSQLPKDRFSAERLKGVDSTLKIQPAKLEDSAVYLCASSWGGGASATNTGELFFGEGSRLTVL.

J is TRBJ1-6 and V is TRBV29-1; D gene uncertain. The CDR3 runs to 13 residues. V lost 5 bases and J lost 4, with 9 bases in between. Germline V gene sequence: CDR1 SQVTM, CDR2 ANQGSEA. CDR3 bases: TGCAGCGTTAGTACAGATTATAATTCACCCCTCCACTTT. This sequence encodes CSVSTDYNSPLHF.

This clone appeared a single time. This chain connects TRBV11-2 to TRBJ2-6; D unclear. Germline V gene sequence: CDR1 SGHAT, CDR2 FQNNGV. Trimming took off 3 bases at V and 3 bases at J, with 9 bases between the two ends. The CDR3 is 15 amino acids. CDR3 protein: CASSFGGLGANVLTF. The CDR3, as DNA: TGTGCCAGCAGCTTCGGTGGGCTTGGGGCCAACGTCCTGACTTTC.

With regard to this clone: This specimen includes other DNA sequences encoding the same CDR3. V gene TRBV28 combines with J gene TRBJ1-2, with no clear D. Trimming shortened V by 3 bases and J by 2 bases, and 7 bases separated the two germline ends. CDR1 is MDHEN and CDR2 is SYDVKM in the germline V gene. There are 13 residues in the CDR3. This CDR3 reads CASSFGGNYGYTF. In DNA, the CDR3 is TGTGCCAGCAGTTTCGGCGGAAACTATGGCTACACCTTC.

The chain combines TRBV27 with TRBJ1-6, with D perhaps matching TRBD1 (5 bases). V was shortened by 6 bases and J by 9 bases, with 15 bases between the two germline ends. In germline, CDR1 is MNHEY, CDR2 SMNVEV (reference sequence). CDR3 length equals 14 residues. CDR3 sequence: CASRYTGTGSPLHF. As DNA, the CDR3 is TGTGCCAGCAGATACACTGGTACAGGTTCACCCCTCCACTTT.

CDR3 residues: CASSRGYLNTGELFF. The CDR3 DNA sequence: TGTGCCAGCTCTAGGGGGTACCTGAACACCGGGGAGCTGTTTTTT. V and J are TRBV5-6 and TRBJ2-2; a possible D gene is TRBD1 (6 bases). V was pared by 7 bases and J by 1 base, with 14 bases between. The CDR3 spans 15 residues. Germline CDR1 SGHDT, CDR2 YYEEEE.

V and J are TRBV12-3 or TRBV12-4 and TRBJ1-2; 9 nucleotides align to TRBD1. Unmatched junction bases numbered 5, after V lost 4 bases and J lost 8 bases. CDR3 length equals 13 residues. The CDR3 is CASSSLTGGGYTF. The CDR3 DNA is TGTGCCAGCAGTTCTTTGACAGGGGGAGGCTACACCTTC.

This clone was seen just once. The chain joins TRBV4-1 to TRBJ1-5; 10 bases are shared with TRBD1. The CDR3 loop spans 16 amino acids. V lost 2 bases, J lost 7 bases, and 8 bases stayed unmatched. Germline-derived CDR1 and CDR2 are MGHRA and YSYEKL. The CDR3 reads CASSQRGQGTGQPQHF. CDR3 nucleotides: TGCGCCAGCAGCCAAAGGGGACAGGGGACGGGGCAGCCCCAGCATTTT.

The V gene is TRBV27, the J gene TRBJ2-3; 8 nucleotides match TRBD1. Germline loops: CDR1 MNHEY, CDR2 SMNVEV (reference sequence). The CDR3 consists of 14 residues. After removal of 6 bases from V and 5 bases from J, the junction contained 7 bases not matched to a gene. Written as DNA, the CDR3 is TGTGCCAGCAGCCTAGGACAGGGACGAGATACGCAGTATTTT. Translated, it gives CASSLGQGRDTQYF.

The CDR3 region has the DNA TGTGCCAGCAAGCCGAGCGGCACCTCCTACAATGAGCAGTTCTTC. It codes for CASKPSGTSYNEQFF. V and J are TRBV6-6 and TRBJ2-1, with TRBD2 as a possible D gene (5 bases). V gave up 7 bases and J gave up 0 bases, with 13 bases separating them. Germline V gene data show CDR1 as MNHNY and CDR2 as SVGAGI (reference sequence). CDR3 length: 15 residues.

Only a few counts were recorded for this clone. The J gene is TRBJ1-3, the V gene TRBV9; TRBD1 agrees at 8 bases. Germline V gene lookup returns CDR1 SGDLS and CDR2 YYNGEE. The CDR3 length is 18 residues. J gave up 4 bases and V 4 bases, and 16 bases lay outside the gene matches. DNA for the CDR3: TGTGCCAGCAGCTCCCAGGGGGCCTCAGGGTGGGCAGGAAACACCATATATTTT. Translation: CASSSQGASGWAGNTIYF.

In its sample, this clone was seen a few times. V and J are TRBV6-5 and TRBJ2-7, with TRBD1 matching 7 bases. Germline V gives CDR1 MNHEY, CDR2 SVGAGI. The CDR3 consists of 13 residues. The junction had 9 bases not matched to a gene; V was cut back by 1 base and J by 12 bases. The CDR3, as DNA: TGTGCCAGCAGTTACTACAAAGGGGGCGAGGGGTACTTC. It yields the protein CASSYYKGGEGYF.

This rearrangement joins TRBV9 to TRBJ1-6; perhaps TRBD1 as D (5 bases). Germline V gene sequence: CDR1 SGDLS, CDR2 YYNGEE. This CDR3 comprises 15 residues. V was trimmed by 4 bases and J by 7 bases, leaving 15 bases between them. CDR3 sequence (DNA): TGTGCCAGCAGCATCGGGACTGCCGTCAATTCACCCCTCCACTTT. Translation: CASSIGTAVNSPLHF.

The gene calls are TRBV7-9 and TRBJ2-7; D is perhaps TRBD2 (5 bases). This CDR3 spans 14 amino acids. Germline CDR1 SEHNR, CDR2 FQNEAQ (reference sequence). V lost 5 bases and J 3 bases, leaving 14 bases between the germline ends. The CDR3 is CASSTTGGGYEQYF. The CDR3 nucleotides read TGTGCCAGCAGCACGACCGGAGGTGGCTACGAGCAGTACTTC.

V gene TRBV6-1 combines with J gene TRBJ2-3, with 9 bases fitting TRBD1. Trimming cost V 2 bases and J 4 bases; bases outside gene matches: 10. The CDR3 is 17 amino acids. Germline CDR1 and CDR2: MNHNS and SASEGT. This CDR3 is CASSEKRDRVGSDTQYF. CDR3 in DNA: TGTGCCAGCAGTGAAAAAAGGGACAGGGTTGGTTCAGATACGCAGTATTTT.

This rearrangement joins TRBV4-1 to TRBJ2-1; D may be TRBD1 (5 bases). This CDR3 is built from 15 residues. The V gene's germline CDR1 is MGHRA and CDR2 YSYEKL. Between the trimmed V and J ends, which lost 3 bases and 2 bases, there was a span of 11 bases. The DNA of the CDR3 is TGCGCCAGCAGCCAGGGCAGGGTCCCCTACAATGAGCAGTTCTTC. Translation: CASSQGRVPYNEQFF.

V usage is TRBV18 and J usage is TRBJ1-1; D is undetermined. The CDR3 totals 15 residues. Deletions cut 0 bases from V and 4 bases from J, with 12 bases between. Per the germline V gene, CDR1 is KGHSH and CDR2 is LQKENI. Here the CDR3 reads CASSPPDGGRTEAFF. CDR3 DNA sequence: TGTGCCAGCTCACCACCCGACGGAGGGCGCACTGAAGCTTTCTTT.

This chain uses TRBV2 with TRBJ2-7; D possibly corresponds to TRBD1 (5 bases). Germline CDR1 is SNHLY and CDR2 is FYNNEI. The CDR3 has 14 residues. Trimming pared 8 bases from V and 6 bases from J, leaving 20 bases between. In DNA, the CDR3 is TGTGCCAGCGGTATTATGGGGCCTGGTCGCGAGCAGTACTTC. It translates to CASGIMGPGREQYF.

The chain carries TRBV7-2 and TRBJ2-2; D remains unclear. This CDR3 region has 12 residues. The germline CDR1 and CDR2 sequences are SGHTA and FQGNSA. The V end was cut by 6 bases, the J end by 7 bases, with 9 bases between. For the CDR3, the DNA is TGTGCCAGCAGTCGTTCGGGCGGGGAGCTGTTTTTT. Translating it yields CASSRSGGELFF.

This clone showed up just once. The chain combines TRBV19 with TRBJ2-7; 8 bases are a match to TRBD1. J lost 3 bases, V lost 4 bases, and 8 bases had no gene match. Germline V gene lookup returns CDR1 LNHDA and CDR2 SQIVND (reference sequence). The CDR3 length is 15 residues. CDR3 protein: CASSTGTGSLYEQYF. CDR3 sequence (DNA): TGTGCCAGTAGTACCGGGACAGGAAGCCTCTACGAGCAGTACTTC.

The chain is built from TRBV4-2 and TRBJ1-2; 8 bases line up with TRBD1. The CDR3 is 13 amino acids. Trimming took 3 bases from V and 6 from J; bases not matched to a gene: 3. Germline V gene data show CDR1 as LGHNA and CDR2 as YNFKEQ. In DNA, the CDR3 is TGTGCCAGCAGCCAGGCAGGGGGCGATGGCTACACCTTC. Translation: CASSQAGGDGYTF.

This rearrangement joins TRBV29-1 to TRBJ2-1; a weak D match, TRBD2 (6 bases). V was trimmed by 4 bases and J by 4 bases, leaving 14 bases between them. The germline CDR1 and CDR2 sequences are SQVTM and ANQGSEA. This CDR3 spans 14 amino acids. The CDR3 DNA follows: TGCAGCGTTGCCGACTTGCGGGATTACAATGAGCAGTTCTTC. Translated, it gives CSVADLRDYNEQFF.

This clone was counted a few times. This chain joins TRBV28 and TRBJ2-1; 7 bases match TRBD2. The length of the CDR3 is 21 residues. Germline V CDR1 and CDR2: MDHEN, SYDVKM. The V gene end was trimmed by 2 bases and the J gene end by 5 bases; junction bases not matched to a gene: 24. The DNA of the CDR3 is TGTGCCAGCAGTTTAATTTCGGTGTGGCAGCCCTCCAGAGCGGGACACAATGAGCAGTTCTTC. Amino acids: CASSLISVWQPSRAGHNEQFF.

This CDR3 reads CASSPTGRGGYEQYF. The CDR3 DNA reads as TGTGCCAGCTCACCTACCGGGCGGGGAGGTTACGAGCAGTACTTC. This chain connects TRBV18 to TRBJ2-7, with a tentative D call TRBD2 (6 bases). This CDR3 comprises 15 residues. Germline lookup yields CDR1 KGHSH and CDR2 LQKENI. Trimming pared 3 bases from V and 4 bases from J, leaving 16 bases between.

The table lists this clone with a few counts. V is TRBV4-2 and J is TRBJ2-4; perhaps TRBD1 as D (6 bases). The CDR3 has 16 residues. Germline V gene lookup returns CDR1 LGHNA and CDR2 YNFKEQ. The ends were cut back, 0 bases at V and 6 bases at J, with 15 bases in the middle. CDR3 sequence reads: CASSQDHLDSGNIQYF. The DNA for the CDR3 is TGTGCCAGCAGCCAAGATCATTTGGACAGCGGAAACATTCAGTACTTC.

V is TRBV7-2 and J is TRBJ2-3; TRBD2 matches at 14 bases. Germline V gene data show CDR1 as SGHTA and CDR2 as FQGNSA. This CDR3 has 15 residues. After removal of 6 bases from V and 1 base from J, the junction contained 0 bases not matched to a gene. CDR3 DNA sequence: TGTGCCAGCAGGACTAGCGGGAGGGGCACAGATACGCAGTATTTT. It yields the protein CASRTSGRGTDTQYF.

The V call is TRBV4-2, the J call TRBJ2-1; the D is unclear. The CDR3 covers 16 residues. Germline V gene data show CDR1 as LGHNA and CDR2 as YNFKEQ. V shed 1 base and J shed 7 bases, with 17 bases lying between them. The CDR3 region is CASSQVSGAERNEQFF. The CDR3 nucleotides are TGTGCCAGCAGCCAAGTGTCGGGTGCCGAGAGAAATGAGCAGTTCTTC.